These T cell receptor beta chains were read from a single sample in a study of blood T cell repertoires in COVID-19. TCRdb's copy holds only in-frame clones and misses some; the assay was immunoSEQ multiplex PCR. The sample has roughly 100,000 clones, about 75% seen once. What was sequenced was peripheral blood. Source of these receptors: a woman older than 75 with acute or convalescent COVID-19. CDR3s include the opening cysteine and the closing phenylalanine or tryptophan. A D gene is named only where the DNA matches it firmly. For some rows the clone size is stated as once, few or many, or as a class when expanded; others skip it.

TGTGCCAGCAGCCTAGCGGTGACAAACACCGGGGAGCTGTTTTTT	CASSLAVTNTGELFF	TRBJ2-2	TRBV7-2	TRBD2	.
TGTGCCAGCAGTTTTCAATTTGGGGGCGAGCAGTTCTTC	CASSFQFGGEQFF	TRBJ2-1	TRBV12-3/TRBV12-4	.	.
TGTGCCAGTAGTTCACTAGACAGGGGAAACTATGGCTACACCTTC	CASSSLDRGNYGYTF	TRBJ1-2	TRBV19	TRBD1	.
TGTGCCATCAGGGACACTCCGAGCTCTGGAAACACCATATATTTT	CAIRDTPSSGNTIYF	TRBJ1-3	TRBV10-3	.	.
TGTGCCAGTAGTATCGGGACAGGGGTTACCTACAATGAGCAGTTCTTC	CASSIGTGVTYNEQFF	TRBJ2-1	TRBV19	TRBD1	.
TGTGCCAGCAGTTCCCCCTCCTATCTAGGAGAGACCCAGTACTTC	CASSSPSYLGETQYF	TRBJ2-5	TRBV28	.	.
TGTGCCAGCAGTCTTGGAGGGGACTCCTACGAGCAGTACTTC	CASSLGGDSYEQYF	TRBJ2-7	TRBV28	.	.
TGTGCCTGGAGTGAAGGGAGCTCTGGAAACACCATATATTTT	CAWSEGSSGNTIYF	TRBJ1-3	TRBV30	.	.
TGTGCCAGCAGCCCCCGTCGCGGGGGGTCGAGAAATGAGCAGTTCTTC	CASSPRRGGSRNEQFF	TRBJ2-1	TRBV5-4	TRBD2	.
TGTGCCAGCAGCTTCCGCGCGGGGGGGAATGAGCAGTTCTTC	CASSFRAGGNEQFF	TRBJ2-1	TRBV5-5	TRBD2	.
TGTGCCAGTAGTATCGGGACAGGCCCCACCTACGAGCAGTACTTC	CASSIGTGPTYEQYF	TRBJ2-7	TRBV19	TRBD1	many
TGTGCCAGCTGGGGACAGGGAAATGAGCAGTACTTC	CASWGQGNEQYF	TRBJ2-7	TRBV2	TRBD1	.
TGTGCCAGCAGTTCCGCGGGGACTAGCGGGAAAAATGAGCAGTTCTTC	CASSSAGTSGKNEQFF	TRBJ2-1	TRBV28	TRBD2	.
TGTGCCAGCACCCCAATGACAGGGGTAGGCAATCAGCCCCAGCATTTT	CASTPMTGVGNQPQHF	TRBJ1-5	TRBV6-2/TRBV6-3	TRBD1	.
TGTGCCTGGGCAGGAGGTGATACGCAGTATTTT	CAWAGGDTQYF	TRBJ2-3	TRBV30	.	.
TGCGCCAGCAGCCAAAGAGGAGGTCCCCGGGAGACCCAGTACTTC	CASSQRGGPRETQYF	TRBJ2-5	TRBV4-1	.	.
TGTGCCAGCAGCCCGGGGGGGGACCGGCGGGCAGAGACCCAGTACTTC	CASSPGGDRRAETQYF	TRBJ2-5	TRBV7-3	TRBD2	.